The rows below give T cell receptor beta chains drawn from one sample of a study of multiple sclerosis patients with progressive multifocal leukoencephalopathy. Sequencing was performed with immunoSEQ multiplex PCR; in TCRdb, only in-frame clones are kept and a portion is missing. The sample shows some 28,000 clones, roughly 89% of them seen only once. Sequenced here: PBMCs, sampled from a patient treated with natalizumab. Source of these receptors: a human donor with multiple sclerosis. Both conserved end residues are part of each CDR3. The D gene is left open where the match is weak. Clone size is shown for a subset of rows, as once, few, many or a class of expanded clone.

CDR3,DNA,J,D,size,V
CASSASRGLAFETQYF,TGTGCCAGCAGTGCGTCGAGGGGACTTGCCTTTGAGACCCAGTACTTC,TRBJ2-5,-,-,TRBV2
CAISELRDRRSTDTQYF,TGTGCCATCAGTGAGCTCCGAGACAGGCGCTCCACAGATACGCAGTATTTT,TRBJ2-3,-,-,TRBV10-3
CASSPRDTGELFF,TGTGCCAGCAGCCCCAGAGACACCGGGGAGCTGTTTTTT,TRBJ2-2,-,-,TRBV7-3
CATSREASGGETQYF,TGTGCCACCAGCAGAGAAGCTAGCGGGGGAGAGACCCAGTACTTC,TRBJ2-5,TRBD2,-,TRBV15
CASSIDPDTYYEQYF,TGTGCCAGTAGTATAGATCCGGACACCTACTACGAGCAGTACTTC,TRBJ2-7,-,-,TRBV19
CASSLDLSSYEQYF,TGTGCCAGCAGCTTGGACTTGAGCTCCTACGAGCAGTACTTC,TRBJ2-7,-,-,TRBV5-4
CASSVGDIHYEQYF,TGTGCCAGCAGCGTAGGGGATATTCACTACGAGCAGTACTTC,TRBJ2-7,-,-,TRBV9
CASSVVGQGHTEAFF,TGTGCCAGCAGCGTAGTCGGCCAGGGGCATACTGAAGCTTTCTTT,TRBJ1-1,-,-,TRBV7-9
CASSTPLKSSRTSYNEQFF,TGTGCCAGTAGTACCCCCTTGAAATCCAGTCGCACCTCCTACAATGAGCAGTTCTTC,TRBJ2-1,-,-,TRBV19
CASSLSGGGNQPQHF,TGTGCCAGCAGCTTATCAGGAGGGGGGAATCAGCCCCAGCATTTT,TRBJ1-5,-,-,TRBV7-8
CASSPQPGPNTEAFF,TGTGCCAGCAGCCCGCAACCGGGACCGAACACTGAAGCTTTCTTT,TRBJ1-1,-,-,TRBV9
CASSLSGTYYNEQFF,TGTGCCAGCAGTTTATCAGGGACCTACTACAATGAGCAGTTCTTC,TRBJ2-1,-,-,TRBV28
CASSQEPGTYGYTF,TGTGCCAGCAGCCAAGAGCCGGGGACTTATGGCTACACCTTC,TRBJ1-2,-,once,TRBV4-2
CASSNLASGTGGELFF,TGTGCCAGCAGCAATTTGGCTAGCGGGACGGGCGGGGAGCTGTTTTTT,TRBJ2-2,TRBD2,-,TRBV7-9
CASSEEGDTQYF,TGTGCCAGCAGTGAAGAAGGAGATACGCAGTATTTT,TRBJ2-3,-,once,TRBV6-1
CASSSGRALQETQYF,TGTGCCAGCAGCTCCGGGAGGGCATTACAAGAGACCCAGTACTTC,TRBJ2-5,TRBD2,-,TRBV7-8
CASSLSGGAYWTF,TGTGCCAGCAGCTTGTCAGGGGGCGCTTATTGGACCTTC,TRBJ1-2,TRBD1,-,TRBV5-4
CASSSRVGVANAEAFF,TGTGCCAGTTCTTCTCGGGTTGGGGTGGCGAACGCTGAAGCTTTCTTT,TRBJ1-1,-,-,TRBV19
CSVGEGTEAFF,TGCAGCGTTGGTGAGGGGACTGAAGCTTTCTTT,TRBJ1-1,-,-,TRBV29-1
CASSGPGTGGGKLFF,TGTGCCAGTAGTGGTCCCGGGACAGGGGGAGGAAAACTGTTTTTT,TRBJ1-4,TRBD1,-,TRBV19
CASSFAGGDYGYTF,TGTGCCAGCAGCTTCGCAGGGGGCGACTATGGCTACACCTTC,TRBJ1-2,TRBD1,-,TRBV5-6
CASSRERGGTTVDTQYF,TGTGCCAGCAGCAGAGAGCGGGGGGGGACGACAGTGGATACGCAGTATTTT,TRBJ2-3,TRBD2,-,TRBV9